This TCR beta chain was profiled in a study of CD8 T cells in ankylosing spondylitis. This clonotype was found many times. Its specificity is not known. Whole-study results and caveats: Ankylosing spondylitis blood appeared to carry a characteristic TCR beta motif of under ten highly homologous variants.

TCRdb passed the 5' RACE reads through MiXCR, listing each CDR3 protein once. The sample includes a few hundred thousand distinct CDR3 sequences, approximately 20% seen only once; the top ten take roughly a sixth. CDR3 length equals 15 residues. V shed 8 bases and J 4 bases; nucleotides not matched to a gene: 8. CDR1 is MDHEN and CDR2 is SYDVKM in the germline V gene. The sequencing sample was made of blood, either unsorted or a sorted T cell fraction (not recorded which). This sequence joins TRBV28 and TRBJ2-2; 9 bases align to TRBD1. The sequence came from a male donor with ankylosing spondylitis. CDR3 sequence reads: CASFWTGAGTGELFF. Here the CDR3 DNA reads TGTGCCAGCTTTTGGACAGGGGCTGGCACCGGGGAGCTGTTTTTT. The whole variable domain, remainder taken from reference TRBV28 and TRBJ2-2, is DVKVTQSSRYLVKRTGEKVFLECVQDMDHENMFWYRQDPGLGLRLIYFSYDVKMKEKGDIPEGYSVSREKKERFSLILESASTNQTSMYLCASFWTGAGTGELFFGEGSRLTVL.